This T cell receptor beta chain was captured in a study of blood T cell repertoires in COVID-19. Per the authors' pipeline: How many nucleated cells were present was estimated from reference gene primer amplification. Generated by immunoSEQ multiplex PCR, the TCRdb table keeps only in-frame clones and is missing some. Clone size and the V and J calls come from that table; the DNA yielded D and trimming. The data contain about half a million clones, roughly 89% of them seen just once; the ten biggest clones take up roughly 0.84%. The CDR3 extends over 14 amino acids. CDR1 and CDR2 (germline): SGHDN, FVKESK. The germline V and J ends were trimmed by 0 bases and 2 bases, with 8 bases remaining between them.

Sequenced material: peripheral blood. The source of this sequence is a man younger than 35 with COVID-19, enrolled during active disease. The chain carries TRBV14 and TRBJ2-7; weak D call: TRBD2 (5 bases). The CDR3 here is CASSQDLLAYEQYF. As DNA, the CDR3 is TGTGCCAGCAGCCAAGATTTACTAGCCTACGAGCAGTACTTC.